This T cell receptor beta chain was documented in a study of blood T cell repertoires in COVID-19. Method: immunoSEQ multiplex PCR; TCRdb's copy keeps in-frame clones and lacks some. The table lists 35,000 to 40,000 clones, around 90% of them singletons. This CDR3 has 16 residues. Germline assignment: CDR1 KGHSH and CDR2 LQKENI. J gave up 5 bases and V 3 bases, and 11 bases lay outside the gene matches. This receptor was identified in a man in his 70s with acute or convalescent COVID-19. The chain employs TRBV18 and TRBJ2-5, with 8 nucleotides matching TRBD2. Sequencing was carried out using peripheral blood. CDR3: CASSPSTSETWETQYF. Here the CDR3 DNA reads TGTGCCAGCTCACCGTCGACTAGCGAGACGTGGGAGACCCAGTACTTC.